Included here is one T cell receptor beta chain sequence, with context. Its binding antigen is unknown. No clone much larger than this one lies a single base away; base qualities are absent. Whole blood was collected in K2EDTA tubes by collaborating institutions according to the institutions' own protocols. Collaborator samples were shipped for TCRbeta analysis as frozen whole blood, isolated PBMCs, or DNA extracted from either sample type. V is pared back by 2 bases and J by 8 bases, with 4 bases lying between the germline termini. CDR3 length: 11 amino acids, cysteine to phenylalanine. Kept here is only the CDR3 DNA, which spans 33 bases and is read in frame from base 1. CDR1 and CDR2 (MNHNS, SASEGT) derive from the germline V gene. The sample is drawn from a study of blood T cell repertoires in COVID-19 (dated by TCRdb to the early 2020s). General notes on the study: Samples covering the acute and convalescent phases of COVID-19 were provided by collaborators in the United States, Italy and Spain. The sample metadata nearly always contained a de-identified subject ID, COVID-19 status, age in years and sex. Where available, HLA class I and class II types were taken from metadata supplied by the sample provider and were not determined by assay-based typing. Samples came from the ongoing ImmuneRACE study (first 160 participants) plus 1,254 subjects from 6 global collaborators. The material from the prospective study consisted of cDNA or gDNA derived from T cells, B-cell-depleted T cells, or PBMCs. The repertoires were made available in a free public database intended to serve as a resource for research on the immune response to SARS-CoV-2. Subjects who had been exposed to COVID-19, were actively infected with it, or had recovered from it provided the deeply sampled blood TCRbeta repertoires that made up the dataset.

The immunoSEQ Assay, a bias-controlled multiplex PCR, was used to amplify TCRbeta CDR3 regions from genomic DNA. The authors processed their data as follows. The number of nucleated cells in each sample was estimated from the amplification of reference gene primers within the assay. To quantify the absolute abundance of each unique TCRbeta CDR3 rearrangement, sequence reads were collapsed and filtered. For each sample, productive Simpson clonality was calculated as the square root of Simpson's diversity index across productive rearrangements. TCRdb's version of the immuneACCESS table is confined to in-frame rearrangements and falls short of the full clone set. An unresolved V gene accounts for under half of the shortfall where checked; the remainder is of unknown origin. Clonal size and the V and J genes are those of that table, whereas D and trimming came from the DNA. The sample yields 55,000 to 90,000 clones; about 89% were counted once. About an eighth of the sample is taken by the ten largest.

Paper-wide results and their limitations: The amount of clinical and demographic metadata varied by source and participant and was provided uncurated.

Sequenced input: peripheral blood. The chain is made from TRBV6-1 and TRBJ2-1; no confident D gene assignment can be made. The TCR originated in a woman in her sixties with acute or convalescent COVID-19. The CDR3 is CASSELHEQFF. The DNA is TGTGCCAGCAGTGAACTCCATGAGCAGTTCTTC.